The entry that follows covers one T cell receptor (beta chain) sequence. There is no known antigen for this receptor. No clone much larger than this one lies a single base away; base qualities are absent. TCR cDNA was synthesized by 5'RACE template switching, which introduced a universal primer site and unique molecular identifiers. Priming for cDNA synthesis came from both the TCR alpha and TCR beta constant segments. Library amplification used two PCR steps, and the second PCR step added sample barcodes and sequencing adapters. Sequencing of libraries was done on Illumina HiSeq 2500 (2x100 bp) or NovaSeq (2x150 bp). In the authors' own workflow: Demultiplexing of reads and collapsing into UMI consensus sequences were performed with MIGEC, and V(D)J alignment was carried out with MiXCR. Vaccine-responding clonotypes were defined with edgeR using replicate PBMC samples, requiring FDR below 0.01 and a log2 fold change above 5 up to day 15. CD4 or CD8 identity was assigned to each bulk clonotype according to whether the clonotype was present at higher abundance in the sequenced CD4 repertoire or the sequenced CD8 repertoire. In-frame beta chains were kept once TCRdb had trimmed the public reads at Q25 with fastp and called clones with MiXCR. Duplicate CDR3 protein sequences are folded into a single record with the most common DNA and genes. The V and J calls were determined by TCRdb, not by the authors. Recorded for this sample are approximately 300,000 distinct CDR3 sequences; around 7.3% of them occurred a single time. Of the sample, roughly a sixth is held by the ten largest clones.

The treatment or condition label for this specimen denotes: live attenuated yellow fever vaccine strain. At each blood-draw timepoint, two biological replicates of bulk PBMCs were obtained. PBMCs were isolated from peripheral blood using a standard Ficoll-Paque protocol. TriZol was used to extract RNA from bulk PBMCs, from CD4 and CD8 fractions, and from dextramer-positive and dextramer-negative fractions. This sample is part of a study of T cells after yellow fever vaccination (dated by TCRdb to between 2019 and 2020). Looking at the study overall: Libraries from fractions with low cell numbers were prepared with the SMART-Seq v4 Ultra Low Input RNA kit. To follow T-cell clones before and after both primary and booster YFV17D yellow fever vaccination, bulk TCR alpha and beta repertoires underwent longitudinal sequencing. Blood was drawn at multiple timepoints before and after primary and secondary immunization, with bulk PBMC replicates and cell subsets isolated. Two healthy male donors made up the cohort, one aged 18 to 29 years and the other aged 30 to 40 years.

The CDR3 goes from the cysteine to the phenylalanine over 13 residues. Only the CDR3 DNA is retained, 39 bases long and in frame from the first base. Per the germline V gene (reference sequence), DFQATT is the CDR1 and SNEGSKA is the CDR2. Clipping removes 0 bases from V and 10 bases from J, with 5 as the unmatched junction base count. What the study reported, not specific to this receptor: Computational filtering was needed because FACS-sorted repertoires could contain abundant contaminating clonotypes from the bulk population. A small share of clonotypes occurred in both CD4 and CD8 compartments, likely arising from convergent recombination. The secondary T-cell response was found to be weaker but faster than the primary response, with a peak reached on day 5 rather than on day 15. After the booster, most of the clones that had expanded following primary vaccination were detected again (roughly 97% of CD4 and 88% of CD8), which suggests that memory was broadly maintained. The study included only a couple of donors, which limits how far the findings can be generalized.

The clonotype was recovered from a man aged 18-30 years who received the YFV17D yellow fever vaccine. The sequence joins TRBV20-1 to TRBJ1-1, with TRBD1 identical over 10 junction bases. Here the sequenced sample was PBMCs, taken about 41 days after the first yellow fever vaccination. The DNA reads as follows: TGCAGTGCTAGAGAGACGACAGGGGGCGGAGCTTTCTTT. Translated, this is CSARETTGGGAFF.